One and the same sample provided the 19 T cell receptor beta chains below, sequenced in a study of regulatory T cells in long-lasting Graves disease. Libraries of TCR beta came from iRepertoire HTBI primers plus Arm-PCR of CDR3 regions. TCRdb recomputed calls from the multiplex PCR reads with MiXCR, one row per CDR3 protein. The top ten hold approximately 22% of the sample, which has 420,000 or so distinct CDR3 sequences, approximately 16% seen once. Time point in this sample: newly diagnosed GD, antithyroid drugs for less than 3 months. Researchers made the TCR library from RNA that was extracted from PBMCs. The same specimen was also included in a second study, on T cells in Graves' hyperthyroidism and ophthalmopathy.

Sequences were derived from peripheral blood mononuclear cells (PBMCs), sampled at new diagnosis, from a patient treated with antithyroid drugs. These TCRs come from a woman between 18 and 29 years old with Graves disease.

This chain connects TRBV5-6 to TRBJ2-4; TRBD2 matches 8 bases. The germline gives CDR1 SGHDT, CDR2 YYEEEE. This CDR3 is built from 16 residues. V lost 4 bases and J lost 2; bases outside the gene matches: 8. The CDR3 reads CASSRLATGTKNIQYF. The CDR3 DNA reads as TGTGCCAGCAGCCGACTAGCGACCGGGACCAAAAACATTCAGTACTTC. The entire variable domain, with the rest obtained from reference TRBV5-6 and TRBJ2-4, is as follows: DAGVTQSPTHLIKTRGQQVTLRCSPKSGHDTVSWYQQALGQGPQFIFQYYEEEERQRGNFPDRFSGHQFPNYSSELNVNALLLGDSALYLCASSRLATGTKNIQYFGAGTRLSVL.

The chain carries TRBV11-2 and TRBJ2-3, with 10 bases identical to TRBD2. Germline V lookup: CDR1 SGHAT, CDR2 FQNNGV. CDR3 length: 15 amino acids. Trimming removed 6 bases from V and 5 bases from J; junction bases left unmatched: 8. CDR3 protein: CASRPTSGKLDTQYF. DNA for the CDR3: TGTGCCAGCAGGCCCACTAGCGGGAAATTAGATACGCAGTATTTT.

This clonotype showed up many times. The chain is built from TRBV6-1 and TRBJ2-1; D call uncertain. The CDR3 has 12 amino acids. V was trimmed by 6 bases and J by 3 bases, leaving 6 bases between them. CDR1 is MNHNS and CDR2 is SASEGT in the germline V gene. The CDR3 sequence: CASSSNYNEQFF. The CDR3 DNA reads TGTGCCAGCAGCTCGAACTACAATGAGCAGTTCTTC.

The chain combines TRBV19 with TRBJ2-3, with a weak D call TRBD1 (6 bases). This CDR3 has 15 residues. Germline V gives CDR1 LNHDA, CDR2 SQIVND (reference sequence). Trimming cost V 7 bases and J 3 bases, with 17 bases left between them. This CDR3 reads CASTRTELLTDTQYF. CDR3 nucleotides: TGTGCCAGTACCCGGACAGAACTTTTGACAGATACGCAGTATTTT.

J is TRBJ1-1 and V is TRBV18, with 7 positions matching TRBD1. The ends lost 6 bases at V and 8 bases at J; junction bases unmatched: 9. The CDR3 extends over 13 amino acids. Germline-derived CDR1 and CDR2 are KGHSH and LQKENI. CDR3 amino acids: CASSREQGDEAFF. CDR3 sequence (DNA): TGTGCCAGCTCTCGCGAGCAGGGGGACGAAGCTTTCTTT.

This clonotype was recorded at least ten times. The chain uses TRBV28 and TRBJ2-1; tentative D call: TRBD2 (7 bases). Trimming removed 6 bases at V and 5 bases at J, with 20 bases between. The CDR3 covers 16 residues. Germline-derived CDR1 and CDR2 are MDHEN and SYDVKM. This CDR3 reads CASRTGTGGAHNEQFF. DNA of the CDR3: TGTGCCAGCAGGACTGGGACGGGGGGCGCGCACAATGAGCAGTTCTTC. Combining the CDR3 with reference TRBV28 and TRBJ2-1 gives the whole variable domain DVKVTQSSRYLVKRTGEKVFLECVQDMDHENMFWYRQDPGLGLRLIYFSYDVKMKEKGDIPEGYSVSREKKERFSLILESASTNQTSMYLCASRTGTGGAHNEQFFGPGTRLTVL.

The CDR3 DNA reads as TGCGCCAGCAGCCTAGTGGAGGTTCCCTACAATGAGCAGTTCTTC. Translating it yields CASSLVEVPYNEQFF. The rearrangement uses TRBV5-1 and TRBJ2-1; D may be TRBD2 (5 bases). The CDR3 has 15 residues. CDR1 and CDR2 (germline): SGHRS, YFSETQ. Trimming removed 4 bases from V and 2 bases from J, with 13 bases in between.

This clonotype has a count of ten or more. DNA for the CDR3: TGTGCCAGCAGCCCCGGTTGGGAGACCCAGTACTTC. Encoded protein: CASSPGWETQYF. V is TRBV11-2 and J is TRBJ2-5; D uncertain. Per the germline V gene, CDR1 is SGHAT and CDR2 is FQNNGV. With 5 bases removed from V and 5 bases from J, the gap between germline ends came to 9 bases. This CDR3 region has 12 residues.

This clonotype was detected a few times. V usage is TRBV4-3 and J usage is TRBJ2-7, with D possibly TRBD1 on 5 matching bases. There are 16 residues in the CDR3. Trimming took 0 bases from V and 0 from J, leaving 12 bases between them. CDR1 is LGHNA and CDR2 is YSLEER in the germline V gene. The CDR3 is CASSQERWQGSYEQYF. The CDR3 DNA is TGCGCCAGCAGCCAAGAAAGGTGGCAGGGCTCCTACGAGCAGTACTTC.

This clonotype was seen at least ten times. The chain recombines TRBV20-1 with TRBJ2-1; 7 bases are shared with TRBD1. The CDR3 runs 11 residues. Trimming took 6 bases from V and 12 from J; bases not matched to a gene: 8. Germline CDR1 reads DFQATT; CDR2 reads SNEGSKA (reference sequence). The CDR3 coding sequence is TGCAGTGCACGAGACAGGGCGGGGCAGTTCTTC. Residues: CSARDRAGQFF.

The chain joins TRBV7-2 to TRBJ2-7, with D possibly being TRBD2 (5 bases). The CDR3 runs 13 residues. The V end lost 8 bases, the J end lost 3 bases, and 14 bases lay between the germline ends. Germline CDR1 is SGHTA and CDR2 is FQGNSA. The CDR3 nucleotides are TGTGCCAGCGGGAGATCGACCGGCTACGAGCAGTACTTC. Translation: CASGRSTGYEQYF.

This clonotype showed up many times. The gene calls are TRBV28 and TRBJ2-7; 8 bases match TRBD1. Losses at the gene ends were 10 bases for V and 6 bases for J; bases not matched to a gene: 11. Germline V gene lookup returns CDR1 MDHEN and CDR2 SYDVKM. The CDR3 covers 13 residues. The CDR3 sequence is CATNQGAISEQYF. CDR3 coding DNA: TGTGCCACCAATCAGGGGGCGATTTCCGAGCAGTACTTC.

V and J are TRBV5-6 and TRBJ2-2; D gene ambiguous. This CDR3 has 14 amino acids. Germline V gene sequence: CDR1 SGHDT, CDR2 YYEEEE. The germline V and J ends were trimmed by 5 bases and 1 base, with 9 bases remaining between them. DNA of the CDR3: TGTGCCAGCAGACTGGCACAGAACACCGGGGAGCTGTTTTTT. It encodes CASRLAQNTGELFF. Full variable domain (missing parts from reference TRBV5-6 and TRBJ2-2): DAGVTQSPTHLIKTRGQQVTLRCSPKSGHDTVSWYQQALGQGPQFIFQYYEEEERQRGNFPDRFSGHQFPNYSSELNVNALLLGDSALYLCASRLAQNTGELFFGEGSRLTVL.

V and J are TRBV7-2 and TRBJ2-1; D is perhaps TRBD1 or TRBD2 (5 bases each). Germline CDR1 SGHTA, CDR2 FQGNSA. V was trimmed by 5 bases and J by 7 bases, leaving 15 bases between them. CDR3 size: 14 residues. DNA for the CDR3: TGTGCCAGCAGCCCCACGGGGCTAGCTAATGAGCAGTTCTTC. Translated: CASSPTGLANEQFF.

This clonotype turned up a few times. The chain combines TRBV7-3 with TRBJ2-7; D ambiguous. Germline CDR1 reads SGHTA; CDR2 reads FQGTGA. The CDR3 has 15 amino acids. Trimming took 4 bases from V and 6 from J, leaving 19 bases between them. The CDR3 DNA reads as TGTGCCAGCAGCTATTGGCGGCCCCTACCAATCGAGCAGTACTTC. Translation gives CASSYWRPLPIEQYF.

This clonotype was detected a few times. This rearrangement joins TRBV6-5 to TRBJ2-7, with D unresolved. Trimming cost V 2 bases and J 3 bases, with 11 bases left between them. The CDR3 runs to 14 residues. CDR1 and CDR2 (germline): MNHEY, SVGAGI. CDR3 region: CASSYNPADYEQYF. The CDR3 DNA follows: TGTGCCAGCAGTTACAACCCGGCAGACTACGAGCAGTACTTC.

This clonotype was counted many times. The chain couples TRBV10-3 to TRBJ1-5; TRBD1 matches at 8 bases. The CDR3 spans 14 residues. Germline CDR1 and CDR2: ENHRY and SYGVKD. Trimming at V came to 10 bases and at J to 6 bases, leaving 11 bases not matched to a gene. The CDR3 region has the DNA TGTGCCAACGTACTCGACAGGGGTAGTCAGCCCCAGCATTTT. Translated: CANVLDRGSQPQHF.

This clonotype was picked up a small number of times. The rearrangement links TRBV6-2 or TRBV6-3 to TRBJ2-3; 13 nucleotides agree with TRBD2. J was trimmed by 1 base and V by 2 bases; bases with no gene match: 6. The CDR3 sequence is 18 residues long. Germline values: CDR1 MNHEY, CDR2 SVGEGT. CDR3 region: CASSYPGLAGVGTDTQYF. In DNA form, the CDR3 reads TGTGCCAGCAGTTACCCTGGACTAGCGGGAGTCGGCACAGATACGCAGTATTTT.

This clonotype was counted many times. The CDR3 sequence: CASSQEVRQPQHF. CDR3 in DNA: TGCGCCAGCAGCCAAGAAGTGCGGCAGCCCCAGCATTTT. This chain uses TRBV4-3 with TRBJ1-5, with D unclear. Germline V lookup: CDR1 LGHNA, CDR2 YSLEER. The CDR3 runs to 13 residues. Trimming removed 0 bases at V and 7 bases at J, with 7 bases between.